The entry that follows covers one T cell receptor beta chain sequence. Its antigen is unknown. The ends were cut back, 0 bases at V and 0 bases at J, with 16 bases in the middle. The length of the CDR3 is 17 residues. In germline, CDR1 is GTSNPN, CDR2 SVGIG (reference sequence). Only in-frame clones appear in the TCRdb table, and some are missing; sequencing was by immunoSEQ multiplex PCR. The sample carries millions of clones, roughly nine tenths recorded once. The record originates from a study of shared clonotypes between healthy human individuals. Findings and limits, study-wide: Naive subsets generally had larger estimated richness than memory subsets.

The specimen sequenced was naive CD4+ T cells sorted from blood. As to subset: CD45RA+ positively selected. The receptor was isolated from a man between 18 and 29 years old in good health. This rearrangement joins TRBV30 to TRBJ2-3; weak D call: TRBD2 (5 bases). In DNA, the CDR3 is TGTGCCTGGAGTGTCCTCCTAACTAGTTCCAGCACAGATACGCAGTATTTT. Translating gives CAWSVLLTSSSTDTQYF.